The T cell receptor beta chain described here comes from a study of blood T cell repertoires in COVID-19. The repertoire was sequenced with immunoSEQ multiplex PCR; TCRdb's copy has only in-frame clones and lacks some. This table has about 290,000 clones, around four fifths appearing once. The CDR3 contains 15 residues. Per the germline V gene, CDR1 is SGHDT and CDR2 is YYEEEE. Germline trimming cut 3 bases from V and 4 bases from J; bases unmatched to any gene: 2. Source material: peripheral blood. This sequence originates from a woman aged 45-65 years with active or convalescent COVID-19. This chain links TRBV5-6 with TRBJ2-7; 15 bases agree with TRBD2. CDR3 bases: TGTGCCAGCAGCTGGGGACTAGCGGGAGGATACGAGCAGTACTTC. It yields the protein CASSWGLAGGYEQYF.